This TCR beta chain is drawn from a study of blood T cell repertoires in COVID-19. The assay was immunoSEQ multiplex PCR, and TCRdb's table has in-frame clones only and misses some. The sample records 360,000 or so clones, about nine tenths being singletons. Germline CDR1 is SGHDN and CDR2 is FVKESK. J gave up 9 bases and V 1 base, and 6 bases lay outside the gene matches. The CDR3 consists of 14 residues. Participants, roughly 18 to 89 years old, spanned about two dozen US areas. Participants had their cohort set by participant-reported clinical history. The sample was PBMCs or T cells enriched from blood (not recorded which). This sequence originates from a woman aged 25 to 45 who had been exposed to COVID-19. The genes are TRBV14 and TRBJ2-1; the match to TRBD2 covers 7 bases. The CDR3 protein is CASSQVSAGVEQFF. In DNA form, the CDR3 reads TGTGCCAGCAGCCAAGTTTCGGCGGGAGTTGAGCAGTTCTTC.